This T cell receptor beta chain was captured in a study of brain T cells in children with intractable seizures. As to time point: blood from clinic visit 5 months post-surgery; TSC patient then seizure free. Sequencing was limited to surgery cases with top T cell transcript signatures in brain tissue. At least one anti-epileptic drug was given before surgery. Comments on this clone: Its target is unknown.

The CDR3 is 16 amino acids. Trimming shortened V by 1 base and J by 2 bases, and 13 bases separated the two germline ends. Germline values: CDR1 MGHRA, CDR2 YSYEKL. The method was immunoSEQ multiplex PCR; TCRdb's version includes in-frame clones alone and lacks a portion of them. The repertoire has about 340,000 clones, over 85% of them found once; the top ten carry 5% to 7%. Notes on the study in general: HCMV serostatus was not known, and viral specificity came from CDR3 similarity only. Absence of clones before surgery may stem from lower sequencing depth.

The sequence was collected from a boy under three years old with tuberous sclerosis and intractable seizures. V gene TRBV4-1 combines with J gene TRBJ2-3, with D possibly matching TRBD1 (6 bases). The starting material was peripheral blood, obtained about 5 months after surgery. DNA for the CDR3: TGCGCCAGCAGCCAAGGTTTAGGACAGTCCACAGATACGCAGTATTTT. This gives the protein CASSQGLGQSTDTQYF.